Reported below is one T cell receptor beta chain. The antigen remains undetermined. Germline CDR1 SEHNR, CDR2 FQNEAQ (reference sequence). CDR3 length: 17 residues. V was pared by 5 bases and J by 0 bases, with 10 bases of the junction left unmatched. 60 Vbeta and 13 Jbeta primers were used in PCR. Study processing details: Roughly 11 million of the 60 million to 80 million unique TCR beta chains counted in a later analysis were shared. TCRdb's copy holds only in-frame clones and misses some; the assay was immunoSEQ multiplex PCR. The DNA was the basis for D and trimming; V, J and clone size are from that table. The profile shows about 200,000 clones, 75% to 85% of them singletons. The data belong to a study of cytomegalovirus exposure and HLA in healthy donors. Study-level results: The majority of CMV-associated TCR beta chains were reported as apparently HLA-restricted in a later analysis. The investigators catalogued 150 to 200 TCR beta chains as cytomegalovirus-associated. In terms of immune exposure information, only CMV serostatus was available.

The sample was PBMCs. This chain connects TRBV7-9 to TRBJ1-1, with TRBD1 matching 9 bases. The TCR was taken from a woman between 50 and 59 years old in good health and CMV-seronegative. Written as DNA, the CDR3 is TGTGCCAGCAGCCCGGCCGGGACAGGGAAATTGAACACTGAAGCTTTCTTT. Amino acids: CASSPAGTGKLNTEAFF.